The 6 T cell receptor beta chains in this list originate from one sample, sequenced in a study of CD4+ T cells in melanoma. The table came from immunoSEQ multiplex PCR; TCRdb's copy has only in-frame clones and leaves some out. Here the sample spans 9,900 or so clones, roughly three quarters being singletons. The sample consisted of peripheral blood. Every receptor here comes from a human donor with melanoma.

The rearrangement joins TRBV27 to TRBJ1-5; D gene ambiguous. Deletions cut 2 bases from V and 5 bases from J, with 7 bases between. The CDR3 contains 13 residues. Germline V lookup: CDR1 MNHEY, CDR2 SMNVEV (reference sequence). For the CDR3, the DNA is TGTGCCAGCAGTTTAACAGTTTATCAGCCCCAGCATTTT. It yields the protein CASSLTVYQPQHF.

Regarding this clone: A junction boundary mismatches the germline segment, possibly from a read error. This chain's CDR3 is CASSLGGQTDEQFF. The CDR3 region has the DNA TGTGCTAGCAGCTTAGGCGGGCAGACCGATGAGCAGTTCTTC. The rearrangement joins TRBV7-7 to TRBJ2-1; weak D call: TRBD2 (5 bases). From germline, CDR1 is SSHAT and CDR2 FNYEAQ (reference sequence). The CDR3 is 14 amino acids.

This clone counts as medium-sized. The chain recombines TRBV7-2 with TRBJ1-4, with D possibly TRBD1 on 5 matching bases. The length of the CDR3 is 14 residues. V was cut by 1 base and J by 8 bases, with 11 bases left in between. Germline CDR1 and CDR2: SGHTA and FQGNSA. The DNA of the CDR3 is TGTGCCAGCAGCTTAGACCACGGGGGGGAAAAACTGTTTTTT. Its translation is CASSLDHGGEKLFF.

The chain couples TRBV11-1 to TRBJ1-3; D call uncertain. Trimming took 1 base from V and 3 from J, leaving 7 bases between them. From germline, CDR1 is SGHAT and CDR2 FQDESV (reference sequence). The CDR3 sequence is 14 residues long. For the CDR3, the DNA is TGTGCCAGCAGCTTAGACCGGGATGGAAACACCATATATTTT. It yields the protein CASSLDRDGNTIYF.

The CDR3 here is CASSLLLLHYEQYF. The CDR3 bases are TGTGCCAGCAGTTTACTACTACTCCACTACGAGCAGTACTTC. V is TRBV6-1 and J is TRBJ2-5; D call uncertain. The J call may be incorrect, as the DNA end agrees better with TRBJ2-7. Germline CDR1 MNHNS, CDR2 SASEGT. This CDR3 contains 14 residues.

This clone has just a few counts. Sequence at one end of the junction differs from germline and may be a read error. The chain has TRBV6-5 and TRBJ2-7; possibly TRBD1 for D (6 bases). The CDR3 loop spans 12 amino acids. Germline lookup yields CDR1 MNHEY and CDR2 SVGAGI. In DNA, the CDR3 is TGTGCCAGCAGCGCAGGGGAATACGGGCAGTACTTC. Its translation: CASSAGEYGQYF.